This is a list of T cell receptor beta chains from one sample in a study of post-analysis software for immune sequencing data. Each CDR3 protein is one row after TCRdb ran MiXCR on the PCR reads. The sample lists about 460,000 distinct CDR3 sequences, under 55% occurring once. Sequenced sample: blood. The receptors here all came from a girl aged 10-17 years with multiple sclerosis. The CDR3 runs from the conserved cysteine through the conserved F or W. A D gene is named only where the DNA matches it firmly. Clone size is stated in some rows and not others, as once, few, many or a class when expanded.

d_call,clone_size,v_call,j_call,cdr3_aa,cdr3_nt
-,-,TRBV4-3,TRBJ1-4,CANSQGTVNEKLFF,TGCGCCAACAGCCAAGGGACGGTTAATGAAAAACTGTTTTTT
-,-,TRBV12-3/TRBV12-4,TRBJ1-5,CASSSGEGNQPQHF,TGTGCCAGCAGTTCGGGCGAGGGCAATCAGCCCCAGCATTTT
TRBD2,-,TRBV28,TRBJ2-1,CASSPSGGTSGRYEQFF,TGTGCCAGCAGTCCTTCGGGGGGGACTAGCGGGAGGTATGAGCAGTTCTTC
-,-,TRBV5-1,TRBJ2-3,CASSFNSGTDTQYF,TGCGCCAGCAGCTTCAACAGCGGAACAGATACGCAGTATTTT
TRBD2,-,TRBV29-1,TRBJ2-3,CSVDVAGRDTQYF,TGCAGCGTTGACGTAGCGGGGCGGGATACGCAGTATTTT
-,-,TRBV3-1,TRBJ1-1,CASSQGGQNTEAFF,TGTGCCAGCAGCCAGGGGGGACAGAACACTGAAGCTTTCTTT
-,-,TRBV3-1,TRBJ1-1,CASSQVTSTEAFF,TGTGCCAGCAGCCAAGTTACAAGCACTGAAGCTTTCTTT
TRBD2,few,TRBV3-1,TRBJ2-3,CASSQETAGVGDTQYF,TGTGCCAGCAGCCAAGAAACAGCGGGAGTGGGAGATACGCAGTATTTT
TRBD1,-,TRBV20-1,TRBJ1-1,CSARTGGGGTEAFF,TGCAGTGCTAGGACAGGGGGCGGGGGCACTGAAGCTTTCTTT
-,few,TRBV3-1,TRBJ1-2,CASSLNREYTF,TGTGCCAGCAGCCTCAACAGGGAATACACCTTC
-,-,TRBV30,TRBJ2-3,CAWSVPPWRGPSSTDTQYF,TGTGCCTGGAGTGTACCCCCGTGGCGGGGACCTTCTAGCACAGATACGCAGTATTTT
-,-,TRBV5-1,TRBJ2-5,CASSFTVGETQYF,TGCGCCAGCAGCTTTACAGTTGGGGAGACCCAGTACTTC
-,-,TRBV6-6,TRBJ1-2,CASSGQGMSGYTF,TGTGCCAGCAGTGGGCAGGGAATGAGCGGCTACACCTTC
-,-,TRBV21-1,TRBJ1-5,CASSITDRGHNQPQHF,TGTGCCAGCAGTATTACGGACAGGGGTCACAATCAGCCCCAGCATTTT
TRBD1,few,TRBV12-3/TRBV12-4,TRBJ1-2,CATQHRGQNYGYTF,TGTGCCACACAACACAGGGGGCAAAACTATGGCTACACCTTC
TRBD1,-,TRBV7-9,TRBJ2-2,CASSQQGARNTGELFF,TGTGCCAGCAGTCAACAGGGGGCGAGAAACACCGGGGAGCTGTTTTTT
TRBD1,few,TRBV20-1,TRBJ2-5,CSARDLDRVAGTQYF,TGCAGTGCTAGAGATTTGGACAGGGTGGCCGGGACCCAGTACTTC
-,-,TRBV20-1,TRBJ1-5,CSARGVVNQPQHF,TGCAGTGCTAGAGGGGTAGTCAATCAGCCCCAGCATTTT
-,few,TRBV6-7,TRBJ2-7,CASSYPRSSSSSSYEQYF,TGTGCCAGCAGTTACCCGCGGAGTAGCTCCTCCAGCTCCTACGAGCAGTACTTC
TRBD1,-,TRBV6-5,TRBJ2-1,CASSYYRGPSIDEQFF,TGTGCCAGCAGTTACTACAGGGGTCCCTCCATAGATGAGCAGTTCTTC
-,-,TRBV7-2,TRBJ2-3,CASSGLGTDTQYF,TGTGCCAGCAGCGGACTGGGGACAGATACGCAGTATTTT
-,few,TRBV12-3/TRBV12-4,TRBJ1-1,CASSLVGVYTEAFF,TGTGCCAGCAGTTTAGTTGGGGTGTACACTGAAGCTTTCTTT
-,-,TRBV7-2,TRBJ1-5,CASTPTAGSSNQPQHF,TGTGCCAGCACGCCTACCGCAGGGAGTAGCAATCAGCCCCAGCATTTT
-,once,TRBV7-2,TRBJ2-7,CASSLGRQSYEQYF,TGTGCCAGCAGCTTAGGGAGACAGTCCTACGAGCAGTACTTC
-,few,TRBV6-1,TRBJ2-7,CASSEYWQGGFEQYF,TGTGCCAGCAGTGAATATTGGCAGGGGGGCTTCGAGCAGTACTTC
-,-,TRBV7-2,TRBJ2-7,CASSAGQRVEQYF,TGTGCCAGCAGCGCGGGACAGAGGGTCGAGCAGTACTTC
-,few,TRBV27,TRBJ1-2,CASSPGTRAGGYGYTF,TGTGCCAGCAGTCCAGGGACCAGGGCCGGGGGGTATGGCTACACCTTC
TRBD1,few,TRBV18,TRBJ1-2,CASSGTGGDYGYTF,TGTGCCAGCTCTGGGACAGGGGGCGATTATGGCTACACCTTC
TRBD2,-,TRBV5-1,TRBJ2-1,CASSSGLAGLLPLYNEQFF,TGCGCCAGCAGCTCGGGACTAGCGGGCCTCCTACCGCTATACAATGAGCAGTTCTTC
-,few,TRBV7-3,TRBJ2-1,CASSSPTGEQFF,TGTGCCAGCAGCTCCCCTACGGGTGAGCAGTTCTTC
-,-,TRBV27,TRBJ1-2,CASSLFPQGHDYGYTF,TGTGCCAGCAGTTTATTCCCGCAGGGCCACGATTATGGCTACACCTTC
-,medium-sized,TRBV24-1,TRBJ2-7,CATSDLTRVFYEQYF,TGTGCCACCAGTGATTTGACCAGGGTCTTCTACGAGCAGTACTTC
TRBD1,few,TRBV29-1,TRBJ2-5,CSVLTGTGEETQYF,TGCAGCGTTCTTACCGGGACAGGGGAAGAGACCCAGTACTTC
-,-,TRBV10-3,TRBJ1-2,CATQDRTYTF,TGTGCCACCCAAGACAGAACCTACACCTTC
-,few,TRBV20-1,TRBJ2-7,CSAPKTGTPSYEQYF,TGCAGTGCCCCAAAAACAGGGACTCCCTCCTACGAGCAGTACTTC
TRBD2,-,TRBV2,TRBJ2-7,CASRLAGVTYEQYF,TGTGCCAGCAGATTAGCGGGAGTTACCTACGAGCAGTACTTC
TRBD2,-,TRBV6-5,TRBJ2-3,CATNGGRALSDTQYF,TGTGCCACCAATGGCGGGAGGGCACTATCAGATACGCAGTATTTT
TRBD1,-,TRBV20-1,TRBJ1-1,CSAPGQGGTEAFF,TGCAGTGCTCCGGGACAGGGAGGGACTGAAGCTTTCTTT
TRBD2,once,TRBV6-5,TRBJ2-5,CASSYYGTSAQETQYF,TGTGCCAGCAGTTATTACGGGACTAGCGCCCAAGAGACCCAGTACTTC
-,-,TRBV4-1,TRBJ2-7,CASSQQQGPGYEQYF,TGCGCCAGCAGCCAGCAGCAGGGTCCAGGCTACGAGCAGTACTTC